This is a list of T cell receptor beta chains from one sample in a study of blood T cell repertoires in COVID-19. Method: immunoSEQ multiplex PCR; TCRdb's copy keeps in-frame clones and lacks some. Of 490,000 or so clones in the sample, around 89% are singletons; the top ten hold 1.5% to 2%. Sequencing was performed on PBMCs or T cells enriched from blood (not recorded which). These receptors were taken from a woman aged 40-49 years who had recovered from COVID-19. CDR3s include the opening cysteine and the closing phenylalanine or tryptophan. D genes are given only for firm matches. Rows give clone size only sometimes, using once, few, many, or a class for an expanded clone.

cdr3_aa	cdr3_nt	d_call	j_call	clone_size	v_call
CASSRGRGGSRAYEQYF	TGTGCCAGCAGTCGGGGGAGGGGCGGGAGTAGGGCCTACGAGCAGTACTTC	TRBD2	TRBJ2-7	few	TRBV6-6
CASSRQIQSNGNQPQHF	TGTGCCAGTAGCCGACAGATTCAGTCGAATGGCAATCAGCCCCAGCATTTT	.	TRBJ1-5	.	TRBV19
CASSELGETQYF	TGTGCCAGCAGTGAACTCGGGGAGACCCAGTACTTC	.	TRBJ2-5	few	TRBV12-3/TRBV12-4
CASSLWGSGKSSYNEQFF	TGTGCCAGCAGCTTATGGGGTTCCGGGAAGAGCTCCTACAATGAGCAGTTCTTC	.	TRBJ2-1	few	TRBV5-4
CASSSQETQYF	TGTGCCAGCAGTTCACAAGAGACCCAGTACTTC	.	TRBJ2-5	once	TRBV12-3/TRBV12-4
CASSLGPYSGIGANVLTF	TGTGCCAGCAGCTTGGGTCCCTACTCGGGGATTGGGGCCAACGTCCTGACTTTC	.	TRBJ2-6	.	TRBV5-4
CASSLEGQGANVLTF	TGTGCCAGCAGCTTAGAAGGACAGGGGGCCAACGTCCTGACTTTC	.	TRBJ2-6	.	TRBV11-2
CASTLAEVYEQYF	TGTGCCAGCACCCTCGCCGAGGTGTACGAGCAGTACTTC	.	TRBJ2-7	.	TRBV2
CASSQDTPRSGNTIYF	TGCGCCAGCAGCCAAGATACCCCGCGATCTGGAAACACCATATATTTT	.	TRBJ1-3	.	TRBV4-3
CASSLSGDRDLGGYTF	TGTGCCAGCAGCTTGAGTGGGGACAGGGACTTGGGTGGCTACACCTTC	TRBD1	TRBJ1-2	.	TRBV5-5
CASSYETGGREKLFF	TGTGCCAGCAGTTACGAGACAGGGGGCCGGGAAAAACTGTTTTTT	TRBD1	TRBJ1-4	once	TRBV6-5
CSASTGQGREKLFF	TGCAGTGCTAGTACGGGACAGGGAAGAGAAAAACTGTTTTTT	TRBD1	TRBJ1-4	few	TRBV20-1
CSASGGQSYGYTF	TGCAGTGCCAGTGGGGGACAGAGCTATGGCTACACCTTC	TRBD1	TRBJ1-2	.	TRBV20-1
CASRGPGGDSYNEQFF	TGTGCCAGCAGGGGCCCAGGGGGAGATTCCTACAATGAGCAGTTCTTC	TRBD1	TRBJ2-1	once	TRBV7-9
CASKPWTSGSYEQYF	TGTGCCAGCAAGCCTTGGACTAGCGGATCGTACGAGCAGTACTTC	TRBD2	TRBJ2-7	.	TRBV28
CASSLSFQETQYF	TGTGCCAGCTCACTAAGCTTCCAAGAGACCCAGTACTTC	.	TRBJ2-5	.	TRBV18
CASSYSGQRRVDYGYTF	TGTGCCAGCAGCTATTCGGGACAGAGGCGGGTGGACTATGGCTACACCTTC	TRBD1	TRBJ1-2	.	TRBV7-9
CASSQRGADASYEQYF	TGTGCCAGCAGCCAACGCGGGGCCGACGCCTCCTACGAGCAGTACTTC	.	TRBJ2-7	.	TRBV11-3
CASSELDRGPAEAFF	TGTGCCAGCAGTGAGTTGGACAGGGGCCCCGCTGAAGCTTTCTTT	TRBD1	TRBJ1-1	.	TRBV6-1
CASSSPTGYTF	TGTGCCAGCAGTTCCCCGACAGGCTACACCTTC	.	TRBJ1-2	.	TRBV6-5
CAWRLAGGAEQYF	TGTGCCTGGAGGCTAGCGGGGGGGGCCGAGCAGTACTTC	TRBD2	TRBJ2-7	.	TRBV30
CASSHRGQDSTGELFF	TGCGCCAGCAGCCATCGTGGACAGGATAGTACCGGGGAGCTGTTTTTT	TRBD1	TRBJ2-2	few	TRBV4-1
CASSTTGSPEAFF	TGTGCCAGCAGTACTACAGGGAGTCCTGAAGCTTTCTTT	.	TRBJ1-1	.	TRBV2
CASMLGHLNTEAFF	TGTGCCAGCATGCTGGGACATTTGAACACTGAAGCTTTCTTT	.	TRBJ1-1	.	TRBV28
CASSQSAGGPTTNEKLFF	TGCGCCAGCAGTCAATCGGCAGGGGGCCCTACAACTAATGAAAAACTGTTTTTT	TRBD1	TRBJ1-4	.	TRBV23-1
CASSYNDRGTEAFF	TGTGCCAGTAGTTATAACGACAGGGGCACTGAAGCTTTCTTT	TRBD1	TRBJ1-1	once	TRBV19
CASSFSLAGGPRYNEQFF	TGTGCCAGCAGCTTCTCTCTAGCGGGAGGGCCGAGATACAATGAGCAGTTCTTC	TRBD2	TRBJ2-1	.	TRBV7-8
CASSQDPGGAFF	TGTGCCAGCAGCCAAGATCCAGGGGGAGCTTTCTTT	TRBD1	TRBJ1-1	.	TRBV3-1/TRBV3-2
CASSQQGPPNYGYTF	TGCGCCAGCAGCCAGCAGGGGCCACCTAACTATGGCTACACCTTC	.	TRBJ1-2	.	TRBV5-1
CATSSGTSGGSSYEQYF	TGTGCCACCAGCAGCGGGACTAGCGGAGGAAGCTCCTACGAGCAGTACTTC	TRBD2	TRBJ2-7	.	TRBV15
CASSYGAGPTDTQYF	TGTGCCAGCAGTTACGGGGCCGGCCCCACAGATACGCAGTATTTT	.	TRBJ2-3	.	TRBV6-5
CASSLGGSSGRLAYEQYF	TGTGCCAGCAGCTTAGGGGGTTCTAGCGGGAGATTGGCCTACGAGCAGTACTTC	TRBD2	TRBJ2-7	.	TRBV7-2
CASSQDSASYNEQFF	TGCGCCAGCAGCCAAGATAGCGCGTCCTACAATGAGCAGTTCTTC	.	TRBJ2-1	.	TRBV4-3
CASSKALETGVPYEQYF	TGTGCCAGCAGCAAAGCGCTTGAGACAGGGGTCCCCTACGAGCAGTACTTC	.	TRBJ2-7	.	TRBV21-1
CASSFGTSGIFTDTQYF	TGTGCCAGCAGTTTCGGGACTAGCGGGATTTTCACAGATACGCAGTATTTT	TRBD2	TRBJ2-3	.	TRBV27
CASSLAGVGNQPQHF	TGCGCCAGCAGCTTGGCAGGGGTAGGCAATCAGCCCCAGCATTTT	.	TRBJ1-5	.	TRBV5-1
CSASRNRGRSEAFF	TGCAGTGCTAGTAGAAACAGGGGGAGAAGTGAAGCTTTCTTT	TRBD1	TRBJ1-1	.	TRBV20-1
CASSLRGTNSYEQYF	TGTGCCAGCAGCTTACGTGGGACAAACTCCTACGAGCAGTACTTC	.	TRBJ2-7	.	TRBV5-6
CASSSTGLSNEKLFF	TGCGCCAGCAGTTCCACAGGCCTTTCTAATGAAAAACTGTTTTTT	.	TRBJ1-4	.	TRBV5-1
CASSVGQLGGTDTQYF	TGTGCCAGCAGCGTAGGACAGCTTGGCGGCACAGATACGCAGTATTTT	.	TRBJ2-3	.	TRBV9
CASSLMQGGYEQYF	TGTGCCAGCAGCTTAATGCAGGGGGGCTACGAGCAGTACTTC	.	TRBJ2-7	.	TRBV11-2
CASSSAHRVGDTQYF	TGTGCCAGCAGCTCCGCTCACAGGGTCGGAGATACGCAGTATTTT	.	TRBJ2-3	.	TRBV11-2
CASSAGTDLAKNIQYF	TGTGCCAGTAGTGCCGGGACAGACTTAGCCAAAAACATTCAGTACTTC	TRBD1	TRBJ2-4	.	TRBV19
CASSQTALNTEAFF	TGTGCCAGCTCACAGACAGCCCTGAACACTGAAGCTTTCTTT	.	TRBJ1-1	.	TRBV18
CASNRQQNTEAFF	TGTGCCAGCAACCGACAGCAGAACACTGAAGCTTTCTTT	.	TRBJ1-1	.	TRBV14
CAISQQKDTQYF	TGTGCCATCAGTCAACAGAAGGATACGCAGTATTTT	.	TRBJ2-3	.	TRBV10-3
CASSLIGLAADTQYF	TGTGCCAGCAGCCTAATAGGACTAGCCGCAGATACGCAGTATTTT	TRBD2	TRBJ2-3	.	TRBV3-1/TRBV3-2
CASSLFSGGSYNEQFF	TGCGCCAGCAGCTTGTTTAGCGGGGGCTCCTACAATGAGCAGTTCTTC	TRBD2	TRBJ2-1	.	TRBV5-1
CASSLALQGLAGNTIYF	TGTGCCAGCAGCTTAGCACTACAGGGTCTGGCTGGAAACACCATATATTTT	.	TRBJ1-3	.	TRBV7-9
CASSLALSSPLHF	TGTGCCAGCAGCTTAGCGCTGAGTTCACCCCTCCACTTT	.	TRBJ1-6	.	TRBV7-2